These 28 T cell receptor beta chains came from one sample sequenced in a study of T cell changes during pregnancy in multiple sclerosis. Profiling relied on immunoSEQ multiplex PCR, and the TCRdb table lists in-frame clones only, not all of them. This table holds 40,000 or so clones, 75% to 95% found once. The sample consisted of CD4+ T cells from peripheral blood mononuclear cells, taken in the third trimester of pregnancy. These TCRs come from a female donor in good health, enrolled as a control in a pregnancy study.

This chain links TRBV19 with TRBJ2-2; a weak D match, TRBD1 (5 bases). Deletions cut 5 bases from V and 6 bases from J, with 13 bases between. The length of the CDR3 is 14 residues. Germline V gives CDR1 LNHDA, CDR2 SQIVND (reference sequence). In DNA form, the CDR3 reads TGTGCCAGTAGTCTGCAGGGAACCGCCGGGGAGCTGTTTTTT. It specifies CASSLQGTAGELFF.

This clone was recorded a few times. The chain combines TRBV6-1 with TRBJ1-1, with 7 nucleotides matching TRBD1. Germline V gene data show CDR1 as MNHNS and CDR2 as SASEGT. V gave up 4 bases and J gave up 4 bases; unmatched junction bases: 6. The CDR3 has 14 residues. The CDR3 region has the DNA TGTGCCAGCAGTGCGACAGGGCTCGGCACTGAAGCTTTCTTT. It codes for CASSATGLGTEAFF.

The J gene is TRBJ1-5, the V gene TRBV28, with D perhaps TRBD1 (5 bases). Per the germline V gene, CDR1 is MDHEN and CDR2 is SYDVKM. V dropped 2 bases and J dropped 6 bases, with 14 bases sitting between them. CDR3 length: 15 residues. The CDR3, as DNA: TGTGCCAGCAGTTTAGGGCGGATCAGGGCTCAGCCCCAGCATTTT. This encodes CASSLGRIRAQPQHF.

The genes are TRBV13 and TRBJ1-3; D gene unclear. Germline CDR1 is PRHDT and CDR2 is FYEKMQ (reference sequence). The CDR3 has 13 residues. V was pared by 0 bases and J by 7 bases, with 7 bases between. The CDR3 DNA sequence: TGTGCCAGCAGCTTAGGACAGCCGAACACCATATATTTT. This sequence encodes CASSLGQPNTIYF.

In this sample, this clone turned up once. V gene TRBV19 combines with J gene TRBJ1-5, with D perhaps matching TRBD1 (5 bases). From germline, CDR1 is LNHDA and CDR2 SQIVND (reference sequence). The V gene lost 0 bases and the J gene lost 2 bases, with 17 bases spanning the gap. This CDR3 region has 18 residues. The DNA for the CDR3 is TGTGCCAGTAGTATAGATCGTGGTCAGGGTCGACGCAATCAGCCCCAGCATTTT. It codes for CASSIDRGQGRRNQPQHF.

The J gene is TRBJ2-7, the V gene TRBV27; 9 bases are shared with TRBD2. The V segment lost 5 bases and the J segment 6 bases; nucleotides outside the gene matches: 11. Per the germline V gene, CDR1 is MNHEY and CDR2 is SMNVEV (reference sequence). The CDR3 is 15 amino acids. The DNA of the CDR3 is TGTGCCAGCAGTCGCCGGGGGGCGGGAGGGCTCGAGCAGTACTTC. Amino acids: CASSRRGAGGLEQYF.

Worth noting for this clone: An end of the junction differs from the germline gene, which may be a read error. The CDR3 spells CVSSWGGVGQPQHF. The CDR3 nucleotides are TGTGTCAGCAGCTGGGGGGGCGTCGGTCAGCCCCAGCATTTT. The rearrangement uses TRBV5-4 and TRBJ1-5; TRBD1 is a possible D gene (6 bases). CDR1 is SGHNT and CDR2 is YYREEE in the germline V gene (reference sequence). This CDR3 has 14 amino acids.

The V call is TRBV5-4, the J call TRBJ2-1; D is possibly TRBD2 (7 bases). Per germline, CDR1 SGHNT and CDR2 YYREEE (reference sequence). V lost 4 bases and J lost 8, with 19 bases in between. The CDR3 spans 15 residues. The CDR3 nucleotides are TGTGCCAGCAGCCGGGCGGGAGCCTCAGGGGATGAGCAGTTCTTC. This translates into CASSRAGASGDEQFF.

V usage is TRBV7-9 and J usage is TRBJ2-1, with 8 bases matching TRBD2. The CDR3 sequence is 15 residues long. J gave up 6 bases and V 5 bases, and 9 bases lay outside the gene matches. Germline V CDR1 and CDR2: SEHNR, FQNEAQ (reference sequence). The CDR3 reads CASSPLAGLGNEQFF. The CDR3 DNA reads TGTGCCAGCAGCCCCTTGGCGGGACTAGGCAATGAGCAGTTCTTC.

This chain connects TRBV5-4 to TRBJ2-5; 11 bases are a match to TRBD2. The CDR3 is made up of 15 amino acids. The trim removed 4 bases at V and 0 bases at J, leaving 2 bases unmatched. Per the germline V gene, CDR1 is SGHNT and CDR2 is YYREEE (reference sequence). The CDR3, as DNA: TGTGCCAGCAGCCCTAGCGGGGGGTACCAAGAGACCCAGTACTTC. It translates to CASSPSGGYQETQYF.

This chain joins TRBV4-1 and TRBJ2-7; D call uncertain. This CDR3 spans 15 amino acids. Germline CDR1 MGHRA, CDR2 YSYEKL. The germline V and J ends were trimmed by 0 bases and 0 bases, with 9 bases remaining between them. CDR3 coding DNA: TGCGCCAGCAGCCAAGATGGAAGCGACTCCTACGAGCAGTACTTC. Translating gives CASSQDGSDSYEQYF.

The chain links TRBV2 to TRBJ1-3; tentatively, D is TRBD1 (6 bases). The CDR3 is 14 residues long. In germline, CDR1 is SNHLY, CDR2 FYNNEI. Trimming removed 8 bases from V and 3 bases from J, with 14 bases in between. This chain's CDR3 is CASAGVRGGNTIYF. The CDR3 DNA follows: TGTGCCAGCGCAGGGGTACGGGGTGGAAACACCATATATTTT.

This clone is a singleton in its sample. The gene calls are TRBV6-5 and TRBJ1-2; no clear D gene. The germline V gene has CDR1 MNHEY and CDR2 SVGAGI. The V gene lost 3 bases and the J gene lost 4 bases, with 12 bases spanning the gap. CDR3 length: 14 residues. Here the CDR3 DNA reads TGTGCCAGCAGTTATTCAGGCCGTGTCTATGGCTACACCTTC. Translated: CASSYSGRVYGYTF.

The rearrangement joins TRBV2 to TRBJ2-5; possibly TRBD2 for D (6 bases). The CDR3 loop spans 13 amino acids. The V end lost 6 bases, the J end lost 5 bases, and 13 bases lay between the germline ends. From germline, CDR1 is SNHLY and CDR2 FYNNEI. For the CDR3, the DNA is TGTGCCAGCAGCAAGGACTATCGTGAGACCCAGTACTTC. Its protein is CASSKDYRETQYF.

The chain combines TRBV12-5 with TRBJ2-3; D uncertain. Germline V gene sequence: CDR1 LGHNT, CDR2 FRNRAP. The CDR3 covers 16 residues. V was trimmed by 4 bases and J by 2 bases, leaving 16 bases between them. The chain's CDR3 is CASGSTPKENTDTQYF. CDR3 bases: TGTGCTAGTGGTTCCACGCCAAAAGAGAACACAGATACGCAGTATTTT. The whole variable domain, filled in from reference TRBV12-5 and TRBJ2-3, reads DARVTQTPRHKVTEMGQEVTMRCQPILGHNTVFWYRQTMMQGLELLAYFRNRAPLDDSGMPKDRFSAEMPDATLATLKIQPSEPRDSAVYFCASGSTPKENTDTQYFGPGTRLTVL.

V usage is TRBV7-2 and J usage is TRBJ2-5; 7 bases line up with TRBD2. V shed 6 bases and J 0 bases; nucleotides not matched to a gene: 4. CDR3 length equals 14 residues. CDR1 and CDR2 from the germline V gene are SGHTA and FQGNSA. CDR3 sequence reads: CASRRLAYQETQYF. The CDR3 DNA reads as TGTGCCAGCAGACGACTAGCCTACCAAGAGACCCAGTACTTC.

The CDR3 DNA reads as TGTGCCAGCAGTTTATCCAGCGGGGGTTGGTGGGGGGAGCTGTTTTTT. Protein: CASSLSSGGWWGELFF. The chain joins TRBV28 to TRBJ2-2, with 8 nucleotides matching TRBD2. This CDR3 is 16 amino acids long. Germline CDR1 MDHEN, CDR2 SYDVKM. The V segment lost 1 base and the J segment 8 bases; nucleotides outside the gene matches: 9. The whole variable domain, filled in from reference TRBV28 and TRBJ2-2, reads DVKVTQSSRYLVKRTGEKVFLECVQDMDHENMFWYRQDPGLGLRLIYFSYDVKMKEKGDIPEGYSVSREKKERFSLILESASTNQTSMYLCASSLSSGGWWGELFFGEGSRLTVL.

The CDR3 loop is CASRPGRADTEAFF. CDR3 DNA: TGCGCCAGCAGACCAGGGAGGGCCGACACTGAAGCTTTCTTT. The chain joins TRBV10-1 to TRBJ1-1, with a weak D call TRBD1 (5 bases). Per germline, CDR1 WNHNN and CDR2 SYGVQD (reference sequence). The CDR3 runs to 14 residues. The V end lost 6 bases, the J end lost 3 bases, and 14 bases lay between the germline ends.

The rearrangement joins TRBV7-8 to TRBJ2-3; 11 bases fit TRBD2. J gave up 2 bases and V 2 bases, and 6 bases lay outside the gene matches. Germline CDR1 SGHVS, CDR2 FQNEAQ. This CDR3 spans 17 amino acids. CDR3 nucleotide sequence: TGTGCCAGCAGCTTATTCCTAGCGGGGGGCGCCACAGATACGCAGTATTTT. It translates to CASSLFLAGGATDTQYF.

The chain is built from TRBV5-8 and TRBJ2-5; D is possibly TRBD2 (7 bases). CDR1 is SGHTS and CDR2 is YDEGEE in the germline V gene. Trimming shortened V by 5 bases and J by 2 bases, and 16 bases separated the two germline ends. CDR3 length: 15 amino acids. The CDR3: CASRGRGAYQETQYF. Written as DNA, the CDR3 is TGTGCCAGCAGGGGGAGGGGGGCGTATCAAGAGACCCAGTACTTC. Full variable domain (missing parts from reference TRBV5-8 and TRBJ2-5): EAGVTQSPTHLIKTRGQQATLRCSPISGHTSVYWYQQALGLGLQFLLWYDEGEERNRGNFPPRFSGRQFPNYSSELNVNALELEDSALYLCASRGRGAYQETQYFGPGTRLLVL.

The J gene is TRBJ2-7, the V gene TRBV18, with a tentative D call TRBD1 (6 bases). The CDR3 is made up of 14 amino acids. Trimming took off 4 bases at V and 2 bases at J, with 12 bases between the two ends. Germline V lookup: CDR1 KGHSH, CDR2 LQKENI. Written as DNA, the CDR3 is TGTGCCAGCTCACACCGGGACACTACCTACGAGCAGTACTTC. Its protein product is CASSHRDTTYEQYF.

In this sample, this clone turned up a few times. The rearrangement joins TRBV11-2 to TRBJ2-5; TRBD2 matches at 14 bases. The ends lost 5 bases at V and 5 bases at J; junction bases unmatched: 10. The germline CDR1 and CDR2 sequences are SGHAT and FQNNGV. The CDR3 contains 17 residues. CDR3 amino acids: CASSLPRLAGGGETQYF. CDR3 coding DNA: TGTGCCAGCAGCCTACCCCGACTAGCGGGAGGGGGCGAGACCCAGTACTTC.

This clone has a single count. The genes are TRBV4-1 and TRBJ2-5, with TRBD2 matching 14 bases. This CDR3 comprises 16 residues. Unmatched junction bases numbered 12, after V lost 8 bases and J lost 7 bases. Germline loops: CDR1 MGHRA, CDR2 YSYEKL. The CDR3 spells CASRPLGTSGGGTQYF. The CDR3 DNA follows: TGCGCCAGCCGCCCCCTCGGGACTAGCGGGGGCGGGACCCAGTACTTC.

The V and J genes are TRBV19 and TRBJ2-1; 13 bases agree with TRBD2. Losses at the gene ends were 6 bases for V and 6 bases for J; bases not matched to a gene: 14. The V gene's germline CDR1 is LNHDA and CDR2 SQIVND (reference sequence). The CDR3 covers 18 residues. In DNA form, the CDR3 reads TGTGCCAGTAGCCTTCGGACTAGCGGGGGCTATCGGGGCAATGAGCAGTTCTTC. This encodes CASSLRTSGGYRGNEQFF. The variable domain in full, completed from reference TRBV19 and TRBJ2-1, reads DGGITQSPKYLFRKEGQNVTLSCEQNLNHDAMYWYRQDPGQGLRLIYYSQIVNDFQKGDIAEGYSVSREKKESFPLTVTSAQKNPTAFYLCASSLRTSGGYRGNEQFFGPGTRLTVL.

V usage is TRBV30 and J usage is TRBJ1-1; 7 bases are a match to TRBD1. Per the germline V gene, CDR1 is GTSNPN and CDR2 is SVGIG (reference sequence). V lost 0 bases, J lost 4 bases, and 2 bases stayed unmatched. The CDR3 extends over 13 amino acids. The CDR3 is CAWSVAGGTEAFF. CDR3 DNA: TGTGCCTGGAGTGTGGCAGGGGGCACTGAAGCTTTCTTT.

This chain uses TRBV5-5 with TRBJ1-5; a weak D match, TRBD1 (6 bases). The CDR3 loop spans 14 amino acids. Trimming stripped 2 bases from V and 3 bases from J, with 9 bases between. Per germline, CDR1 SGHKS and CDR2 YYEKEE (reference sequence). This CDR3 is CASSFTGNNQPQHF. In DNA form, the CDR3 reads TGTGCCAGCAGCTTCACAGGGAACAATCAGCCCCAGCATTTT.

The V and J genes are TRBV5-1 and TRBJ2-3, with TRBD2 matching over 9 bases. V dropped 5 bases and J dropped 6; count of bases not matched to a gene: 7. Germline-derived CDR1 and CDR2 are SGHRS and YFSETQ. The CDR3 has 14 amino acids. The CDR3 here is CASRSSGSFDTQYF. CDR3 bases: TGCGCCAGCAGGAGTAGCGGGAGTTTCGATACGCAGTATTTT.

The table lists this clone with a count of one. This chain uses TRBV27 with TRBJ1-2, with D possibly matching TRBD1 (5 bases). Germline loops: CDR1 MNHEY, CDR2 SMNVEV (reference sequence). CDR3 length: 13 residues. Trimming took off 4 bases at V and 3 bases at J, with 9 bases between the two ends. CDR3 amino acids: CASSSTGHYGYTF. The CDR3, as DNA: TGTGCCAGCAGTTCCACAGGTCACTATGGCTACACCTTC.